These 10 T cell receptor beta chains share one sample of origin, sequenced in a study of blood T cell repertoires in COVID-19. Produced via immunoSEQ multiplex PCR; TCRdb's table is partial and in-frame only. Of some 180,000 clones listed, approximately 80% were seen once; the top ten hold approximately 15%. The sequenced sample consisted of PBMCs or T cells enriched from blood (not recorded which). The receptors shown here come from a man in his 60s who had been exposed to COVID-19.

The chain couples TRBV5-1 to TRBJ2-1, with D possibly TRBD1 on 5 matching bases. Trimming cost V 1 base and J 7 bases, with 18 bases left between them. The length of the CDR3 is 16 residues. Germline V lookup: CDR1 SGHRS, CDR2 YFSETQ. The CDR3 loop reads CASSLQFRVGANEQFF. CDR3 DNA: TGCGCCAGCAGCTTGCAATTCAGGGTTGGTGCTAATGAGCAGTTCTTC.

The rearrangement uses TRBV9 and TRBJ2-2, with 9 bases lining up with TRBD1. Germline V gives CDR1 SGDLS, CDR2 YYNGEE. This CDR3 comprises 14 residues. The V segment lost 3 bases and the J segment 5 bases; nucleotides outside the gene matches: 2. DNA for the CDR3: TGTGCCAGCAGCGGGACAGGGGAGACCGGGGAGCTGTTTTTT. Amino acid sequence: CASSGTGETGELFF.

The rearrangement uses TRBV27 and TRBJ2-3; 14 positions match TRBD2. CDR1 and CDR2 (germline): MNHEY, SMNVEV (reference sequence). This CDR3 region has 20 residues. After removal of 1 base from V and 4 bases from J, the junction contained 13 bases not matched to a gene. CDR3 sequence reads: CASSLFSGLAGVGRADTQYF. The CDR3 DNA reads as TGTGCCAGCAGTTTATTTTCGGGACTAGCGGGAGTAGGCAGGGCAGATACGCAGTATTTT.

V gene TRBV5-1 combines with J gene TRBJ1-6, with no clear D. Germline CDR1 and CDR2: SGHRS and YFSETQ. Trimming removed 0 bases from V and 10 bases from J, with 11 bases in between. This CDR3 is built from 14 residues. The CDR3 DNA is TGCGCCAGCAGCTTGGAGGCGGCGTCCTCACCCCTCCACTTT. It translates to CASSLEAASSPLHF. Combining the CDR3 with reference TRBV5-1 and TRBJ1-6 gives the whole variable domain KAGVTQTPRYLIKTRGQQVTLSCSPISGHRSVSWYQQTPGQGLQFLFEYFSETQRNKGNFPGRFSGRQFSNSRSEMNVSTLELGDSALYLCASSLEAASSPLHFGNGTRLTVT.

The chain joins TRBV10-2 to TRBJ2-3; D ambiguous. Per the germline V gene, CDR1 is WSHSY and CDR2 is SAAADI. The CDR3 is 12 amino acids. Trimming took 7 bases from V and 1 from J, leaving 6 bases between them. The CDR3 coding sequence is TGCGCCAGCACCACGGGCACAGATACGCAGTATTTT. As protein: CASTTGTDTQYF.

This chain links TRBV28 with TRBJ1-5, with TRBD1 identical over 8 bases. The CDR3 sequence is 15 residues long. Trimming removed 5 bases from V and 7 bases from J; junction bases left unmatched: 10. Germline-derived CDR1 and CDR2 are MDHEN and SYDVKM. The CDR3 protein is CASSPPGTGAQPQHF. In DNA, the CDR3 is TGTGCCAGCAGTCCACCCGGGACAGGAGCCCAGCCCCAGCATTTT.

The chain employs TRBV6-6 and TRBJ2-2, with TRBD1 identical over 8 bases. CDR1 and CDR2 from the germline V gene are MNHNY and SVGAGI (reference sequence). J lost 5 bases, V lost 2 bases, and 7 bases had no gene match. This CDR3 spans 16 amino acids. In nucleotides, the CDR3 is TGTGCCAGCAGTTACGGCCAGGGGGCCGTAACCGGGGAGCTGTTTTTT. Translation: CASSYGQGAVTGELFF.

The rearrangement uses TRBV2 and TRBJ1-2; a possible D gene is TRBD1 (5 bases). Germline lookup yields CDR1 SNHLY and CDR2 FYNNEI. The CDR3 has 14 residues. V lost 2 bases, J lost 4 bases, and 11 bases lay in between. Written as DNA, the CDR3 is TGTGCCAGCAGTGAAAGAGCAGGGCCCTATGGCTACACCTTC. Its protein is CASSERAGPYGYTF.

V usage is TRBV25-1 and J usage is TRBJ1-2; 11 bases fit TRBD1. J gave up 6 bases and V 2 bases, and 2 bases lay outside the gene matches. Germline V lookup: CDR1 MGHDK, CDR2 SYGVNS. CDR3 length: 14 amino acids. The CDR3 coding sequence is TGTGCCAGCAGTGAACCGGGACAGGGGGATGGCTACACCTTC. Protein: CASSEPGQGDGYTF.

The chain couples TRBV4-1 to TRBJ1-4; 10 bases match TRBD1. Germline trimming cut 2 bases from V and 5 bases from J; bases unmatched to any gene: 5. In germline, CDR1 is MGHRA, CDR2 YSYEKL. This CDR3 is 16 amino acids long. CDR3 nucleotide sequence: TGCGCCAGCAGCCAATGGTCGGGACAGGGGAATGAAAAACTGTTTTTT. Translated: CASSQWSGQGNEKLFF.